The 29 T cell receptor beta chains below all came from one sample that was sequenced in a study of T cell repertoires in cytomegalovirus infection. TCRdb analysed the reads with MiXCR anew, one entry per CDR3 protein. The table includes about 450,000 distinct CDR3 sequences, 31% detected once. Sample: PBMCs. Every receptor here comes from a human donor in good health (CMV status not recorded). Some clones in this sample may be carry-over from other donors' samples.

This clonotype was counted a few times. The chain uses TRBV19 and TRBJ1-1, with D possibly TRBD1 on 5 matching bases. Trimming pared 2 bases from V and 3 bases from J, leaving 10 bases between. The CDR3 extends over 14 amino acids. The germline gives CDR1 LNHDA, CDR2 SQIVND (reference sequence). CDR3 in DNA: TGTGCCAGTAGTATAAGGGGAGTACACACTGAAGCTTTCTTT. Translating it yields CASSIRGVHTEAFF. Full variable domain (remainder filled in from reference TRBV19 and TRBJ1-1): DGGITQSPKYLFRKEGQNVTLSCEQNLNHDAMYWYRQDPGQGLRLIYYSQIVNDFQKGDIAEGYSVSREKKESFPLTVTSAQKNPTAFYLCASSIRGVHTEAFFGQGTRLTVV.

This clonotype has a handful of counts. The chain links TRBV7-9 to TRBJ2-7; possible D gene TRBD1, 6 bases. The CDR3 is made up of 13 amino acids. Germline CDR1 reads SEHNR; CDR2 reads FQNEAQ (reference sequence). The V and J ends lost 7 bases and 0 bases respectively, with 10 bases between them. This CDR3 is CASTQGSSYEQYF. The CDR3 DNA reads as TGTGCCAGCACGCAGGGGAGCTCCTACGAGCAGTACTTC.

Many counts were recorded for this clonotype. The chain joins TRBV19 to TRBJ1-5; TRBD1 matches 9 bases. CDR3 length: 16 residues. Looked up from germline, CDR1 is LNHDA and CDR2 is SQIVND (reference sequence). The J segment lost 7 bases and the V segment lost 4 bases, leaving 11 bases of the junction unmatched. DNA for the CDR3: TGTGCCAGTAGTACATCCCGGGACAGGGTTGACCAGCCCCAGCATTTT. This codes for CASSTSRDRVDQPQHF.

This clonotype was detected only a few times. The chain links TRBV6-6 to TRBJ2-7, with 10 nucleotides matching TRBD1. The CDR3 loop spans 15 amino acids. Germline loops: CDR1 MNHNY, CDR2 SVGAGI (reference sequence). With 7 bases clipped from V and 6 bases from J, the junction kept 12 bases outside the gene matches. The CDR3 is CASTSGQGMSGEQYF. DNA for the CDR3: TGTGCCAGCACCTCGGGACAGGGGATGTCAGGCGAGCAGTACTTC.

This chain uses TRBV4-1 with TRBJ1-4; 7 nucleotides line up with TRBD1. The germline CDR1 and CDR2 sequences are MGHRA and YSYEKL. The CDR3 loop spans 15 amino acids. V lost 0 bases to trimming and J lost 9 bases; unmatched junction nucleotides: 7. DNA of the CDR3: TGCGCCAGCAGCCAAGAAGGAGGGGGCACTCAAAAACTGTTTTTT. Translated: CASSQEGGGTQKLFF.

The rearrangement links TRBV6-5 to TRBJ2-7, with D possibly matching TRBD2 (6 bases). CDR1 MNHEY and CDR2 SVGAGI come from the germline V gene. This CDR3 is 15 amino acids long. The germline V and J ends were trimmed by 6 bases and 2 bases, with 17 bases remaining between them. CDR3 sequence reads: CASSPHLGGTYEQYF. CDR3 DNA: TGTGCCAGCAGCCCCCATTTGGGGGGAACCTACGAGCAGTACTTC.

This clonotype came up a few times. The rearrangement uses TRBV28 and TRBJ2-1; D not resolved. Trimming cost V 6 bases and J 9 bases, with 15 bases left between them. Germline CDR1 reads MDHEN; CDR2 reads SYDVKM. This CDR3 is 13 amino acids long. The DNA of the CDR3 is TGTGCCAGCAGCCCCCGAAAGGCCCCTGAGCAGTTCTTC. This gives the protein CASSPRKAPEQFF.

This clonotype was seen only a few times. The rearrangement links TRBV15 to TRBJ2-7, with unresolved D. Germline assignment: CDR1 LNHNV and CDR2 YYDKDF (reference sequence). V lost 0 bases to trimming and J lost 1 base, with 7 bases between them. The CDR3 extends over 14 amino acids. The CDR3 region is CATSRDSGSYEQYF. DNA for the CDR3: TGTGCCACCAGCAGAGACTCAGGTTCCTACGAGCAGTACTTC. Using reference TRBV15 and TRBJ2-7 for the parts outside the CDR3, the full variable domain is DAMVIQNPRYQVTQFGKPVTLSCSQTLNHNVMYWYQQKSSQAPKLLFHYYDKDFNNEADTPDNFQSRRPNTSFCFLDIRSPGLGDTAMYLCATSRDSGSYEQYFGPGTRLTVT.

V is TRBV6-5 and J is TRBJ1-2, with D perhaps TRBD1 (5 bases). There are 15 residues in the CDR3. Germline V lookup: CDR1 MNHEY, CDR2 SVGAGI. Trimming left V 5 bases short and J 5 bases short, with 18 bases between. The CDR3 region is CASSPHLGQSYGYTF. CDR3 nucleotides: TGTGCCAGCAGTCCCCATCTCGGACAATCGTATGGCTACACCTTC.

As regards this clonotype: A much larger clone sits a single nucleotide away, making a read error possible. This CDR3 reads CASSYSRGVKNIQYF. DNA of the CDR3: TGTGCCAGCAGTTACAGCAGGGGAGTTAAAAACATTCAGTACTTC. The chain joins TRBV6-8 to TRBJ2-4; possibly TRBD1 for D (6 bases). The V end was cut by 2 bases, the J end by 4 bases, with 12 bases between. CDR3 size: 15 residues. Per germline, CDR1 MNHGY and CDR2 SAAAGT.

This clonotype was seen ten or more times. The chain combines TRBV28 with TRBJ1-1; the D is unclear. Trimming left V 1 base short and J 2 bases short, with 14 bases between. Germline-derived CDR1 and CDR2 are MDHEN and SYDVKM. CDR3 length equals 16 residues. The CDR3 sequence: CASSLSPGIYNTEAFF. As DNA, the CDR3 is TGTGCCAGCAGTTTATCCCCCGGGATTTATAACACTGAAGCTTTCTTT.

This clonotype has a handful of counts. The V and J genes are TRBV12-3 or TRBV12-4 and TRBJ2-5; no clear D. The CDR3 is 13 residues long. V lost 5 bases to trimming and J lost 1 base, with 8 bases between them. CDR3 nucleotides: TGTGCCAGCAGTCGGTCGGTCCAAGAGACCCAGTACTTC. Amino acid sequence: CASSRSVQETQYF.

The chain couples TRBV11-2 to TRBJ2-7; the D is unclear. The CDR3 length is 12 residues. Trimming stripped 4 bases from V and 3 bases from J, with 7 bases between. Germline V gene data show CDR1 as SGHAT and CDR2 as FQNNGV. Here the CDR3 reads CASSYGNYEQYF. CDR3 bases: TGTGCCAGCAGCTACGGCAACTACGAGCAGTACTTC.

V usage is TRBV27 and J usage is TRBJ1-5, with a possible D match to TRBD1 (6 bases). This CDR3 contains 14 residues. The V end was cut by 6 bases, the J end by 6 bases, with 15 bases between. Germline V lookup: CDR1 MNHEY, CDR2 SMNVEV (reference sequence). The CDR3 here is CASRIQGGGQPQHF. CDR3 sequence (DNA): TGTGCCAGCAGAATACAGGGAGGAGGTCAGCCCCAGCATTTT.

This chain links TRBV29-1 with TRBJ2-3, with 11 bases aligning to TRBD2. V lost 6 bases to trimming and J lost 0 bases; unmatched junction nucleotides: 2. CDR3 length: 14 amino acids. Germline assignment: CDR1 SQVTM and CDR2 ANQGSEA. Here the CDR3 DNA reads TGCAGCGTCGTAGCGGGGGGGAGCACAGATACGCAGTATTTT. Residues: CSVVAGGSTDTQYF.

This rearrangement joins TRBV6-2 or TRBV6-3 to TRBJ1-5; 9 positions agree with TRBD1. Germline values: CDR1 MNHEY, CDR2 SVGEGT. CDR3 length: 18 amino acids. V lost 6 bases, J lost 2 bases, and 14 bases stayed unmatched. The CDR3 here is CASRWSPGQGIGNQPQHF. CDR3 nucleotides: TGTGCCAGCAGGTGGTCGCCGGGACAGGGAATAGGCAATCAGCCCCAGCATTTT.

This clonotype was seen only a few times. The chain carries TRBV24-1 and TRBJ2-1, with D perhaps matching TRBD2 (5 bases). The germline V gene encodes CDR1 KGHDR and CDR2 SFDVKD. Trimming stripped 9 bases from V and 5 bases from J, with 7 bases between. The CDR3 has 11 amino acids. The CDR3 loop reads CATGRDNEQFF. CDR3 nucleotide sequence: TGTGCCACCGGGCGGGACAATGAGCAGTTCTTC.

On this clonotype: At one end, the junction sequence differs from germline, possibly due to a read error. This chain uses TRBV7-4 with TRBJ1-1, with 7 bases matching TRBD1. CDR1 SGHVT and CDR2 SQSDAQ come from the germline V gene. The CDR3 spans 13 residues. DNA for the CDR3: TGTGCCAGCAGCCTACAGGGGAACACTGAAGATTTCTTT. This codes for CASSLQGNTEDFF. The full variable domain, with the rest looked up from reference TRBV7-4 and TRBJ1-1, is GAGVSQSPRYKVAKRGRDVALRCDSISGHVTLYWYRQTLGQGSEVLTYSQSDAQRDKSGRPSGRFSAERPERSVSTLKIQRTEQGDSAVYLCASSLQGNTEDFFGQGTRLTVV.

Ten or more counts support this clonotype. V usage is TRBV5-8 and J usage is TRBJ2-1; TRBD2 agrees at 10 bases. Germline V gives CDR1 SGHTS, CDR2 YDEGEE. The CDR3 has 17 amino acids. V dropped 5 bases and J dropped 1; count of bases not matched to a gene: 9. The CDR3 bases are TGTGCCAGCAGTCCGATCTTAGCGGGGGGTTCCTACAATGAGCAGTTCTTC. Translated, it gives CASSPILAGGSYNEQFF.

This clonotype came up a few times. The CDR3 is CASSSRGGTTNEQFF. As DNA, the CDR3 is TGTGCCAGCAGCTCGCGGGGGGGGACAACCAATGAGCAGTTCTTC. V is TRBV7-6 and J is TRBJ2-1; 9 positions agree with TRBD2. The V segment lost 4 bases and the J segment 6 bases; nucleotides outside the gene matches: 7. Germline loops: CDR1 SGHVS, CDR2 FNYEAQ. The CDR3 is 15 residues long.

This clonotype was found a few times. J is TRBJ2-7 and V is TRBV4-1; 11 bases agree with TRBD2. Germline trimming cut 4 bases from V and 4 bases from J; bases unmatched to any gene: 12. CDR1 and CDR2 from the germline V gene are MGHRA and YSYEKL. This CDR3 region has 17 residues. The CDR3 sequence: CASSLIAGGAEVYEQYF. Here the CDR3 DNA reads TGCGCCAGCAGCCTTATAGCGGGGGGGGCCGAAGTATACGAGCAGTACTTC.

In this sample, this clonotype turned up a few times. The rearrangement uses TRBV15 and TRBJ1-1; D not resolved. This CDR3 has 15 amino acids. V gave up 0 bases and J gave up 7 bases, with 15 bases separating them. CDR1 and CDR2 (germline): LNHNV, YYDKDF (reference sequence). The CDR3 reads CATSRDIVRDYEAFF. The DNA of the CDR3 is TGTGCCACCAGCAGAGATATAGTTCGGGATTATGAAGCTTTCTTT.

The gene calls are TRBV14 and TRBJ1-4, with D unclear. The V end lost 0 bases, the J end lost 0 bases, and 8 bases lay between the germline ends. The CDR3 runs 16 residues. Germline V gene sequence: CDR1 SGHDN, CDR2 FVKESK. As DNA, the CDR3 is TGTGCCAGCAGCCAAGATATCCCAGCAACTAATGAAAAACTGTTTTTT. Protein: CASSQDIPATNEKLFF.

The chain recombines TRBV11-2 with TRBJ1-1; D uncertain. Trimming shortened V by 5 bases and J by 0 bases, and 10 bases separated the two germline ends. This CDR3 is built from 14 residues. Per the germline V gene, CDR1 is SGHAT and CDR2 is FQNNGV. CDR3 in DNA: TGTGCCAGCAGCCAAGAAGCAATGAACACTGAAGCTTTCTTT. Translating it yields CASSQEAMNTEAFF. The full variable domain, with the rest looked up from reference TRBV11-2 and TRBJ1-1, is EAGVAQSPRYKIIEKRQSVAFWCNPISGHATLYWYQQILGQGPKLLIQFQNNGVVDDSQLPKDRFSAERLKGVDSTLKIQPAKLEDSAVYLCASSQEAMNTEAFFGQGTRLTVV.

This clonotype was counted a single time. The V gene is TRBV4-3, the J gene TRBJ1-2; D is possibly TRBD1 (6 bases). Germline CDR1 is LGHNA and CDR2 is YSLEER. The CDR3 runs to 15 residues. V was clipped by 4 bases and J by 0 bases, with 12 bases between them. The CDR3 loop reads CASSPGTNSNYGYTF. The CDR3 DNA reads as TGCGCCAGCAGCCCTGGGACAAATTCTAACTATGGCTACACCTTC.

The J gene is TRBJ1-1, the V gene TRBV29-1; no clear D gene. The length of the CDR3 is 11 residues. V lost 7 bases and J lost 3, with 9 bases in between. Germline CDR1 is SQVTM and CDR2 is ANQGSEA. The CDR3 region has the DNA TGCAGCGGTTATGAGGACACTGAAGCTTTCTTT. This translates into CSGYEDTEAFF.

This sequence joins TRBV5-4 and TRBJ2-1, with D perhaps TRBD2 (7 bases). This CDR3 region has 15 residues. V shed 0 bases and J shed 6 bases, with 13 bases lying between them. CDR1 SGHNT and CDR2 YYREEE come from the germline V gene (reference sequence). CDR3 nucleotides: TGTGCCAGCAGCTTGGGAGGGGGGGCCCTCAATGAGCAGTTCTTC. Its translation: CASSLGGGALNEQFF.

This sequence joins TRBV25-1 and TRBJ1-1; D is uncertain. There are 13 residues in the CDR3. The germline V gene encodes CDR1 MGHDK and CDR2 SYGVNS. The ends were cut back, 3 bases at V and 3 bases at J, with 8 bases in the middle. CDR3 protein: CASSDWPDTEAFF. CDR3 coding DNA: TGTGCCAGCAGTGATTGGCCGGACACTGAAGCTTTCTTT.

The genes are TRBV28 and TRBJ2-1, with 9 bases aligning to TRBD2. The J segment lost 2 bases and the V segment lost 2 bases, leaving 7 bases of the junction unmatched. The length of the CDR3 is 17 residues. Germline CDR1 MDHEN, CDR2 SYDVKM. CDR3 nucleotides: TGTGCCAGCAGTTTACCCAGCGGGGGGTTTACCTACAATGAGCAGTTCTTC. It translates to CASSLPSGGFTYNEQFF.